Listed below are T cell receptor beta chains from one sample, sequenced in a study of T cells in Graves' hyperthyroidism and ophthalmopathy. TCRdb called the multiplex PCR reads again in MiXCR, with one record for every CDR3 protein. The sample has about 510,000 distinct CDR3 sequences, over 45% seen once. Material: peripheral blood or thyroid tissue (not recorded which). These receptors were obtained from an adult woman with Graves' disease, either hyperthyroidism or ophthalmopathy (not recorded which). The CDR3 runs from the conserved cysteine through the conserved F or W. The order of the fields is D gene, V gene, J gene, clone size, CDR3 DNA, CDR3 protein. D genes are given only for firm matches. Size is omitted from some rows. Given values are once, few, many or a class for expanded clones.

D: TRBD1; V: TRBV20-1; J: TRBJ2-7; size: -; DNA: TGCAGTGCTAGAGGGGGGGGGACAGGGATGTCGGACGAGCAGTACTTC; CDR3: CSARGGGTGMSDEQYF
D: -; V: TRBV7-2; J: TRBJ2-7; size: many; DNA: TGTGCCAGCAGCTTAGCGCGGTCGGGGAGCTCCTACGAGCAGTACTTC; CDR3: CASSLARSGSSYEQYF
D: TRBD1; V: TRBV13; J: TRBJ1-2; size: -; DNA: TGTGCCAGCAGCTTGGGTTTGCGGGACAGCGATGGCTACACCTTC; CDR3: CASSLGLRDSDGYTF
D: TRBD1; V: TRBV5-1; J: TRBJ2-5; size: many; DNA: TGCGCCAGCAGCCCCTTGACAGGGGAAGAGACCCAGTACTTC; CDR3: CASSPLTGEETQYF
D: -; V: TRBV20-1; J: TRBJ1-3; size: -; DNA: TGCAGTGCTAGGGACAGCCTGCAAAACACCATATATTTT; CDR3: CSARDSLQNTIYF
D: -; V: TRBV2; J: TRBJ1-5; size: -; DNA: TGTGCCAGCAGCCAAGATCTTGTGGGCCCTAGCAATCAGCCCCAGCATTTT; CDR3: CASSQDLVGPSNQPQHF
D: -; V: TRBV15; J: TRBJ2-2; size: -; DNA: TGTGCCACCAGCACGTTAGACCACACCGGGGAGCTGTTTTTT; CDR3: CATSTLDHTGELFF
D: -; V: TRBV4-1; J: TRBJ1-1; size: -; DNA: TGCGCCAGCAGCCAAAAGGCGACTGAAGCTTTCTTT; CDR3: CASSQKATEAFF
D: -; V: TRBV15; J: TRBJ1-2; size: -; DNA: TGTGCCACCAGCAGAGATCGCAGAGGGACAAATGGCTACACCTTC; CDR3: CATSRDRRGTNGYTF
D: -; V: TRBV10-3; J: TRBJ1-6; size: -; DNA: TGTGCCATCAGCCGGGGGGATAACTCACCCCTCCACTTT; CDR3: CAISRGDNSPLHF
D: -; V: TRBV5-1; J: TRBJ2-5; size: -; DNA: TGCGCCAGCAGCAAGGCGGCAGGGAAAGAGACCCAGTACTTC; CDR3: CASSKAAGKETQYF
D: -; V: TRBV6-2/TRBV6-3; J: TRBJ2-6; size: many; DNA: TGTGCCAGCAGTCCCGACCTCTCTGGGGCCAACGTCCTGACTTTC; CDR3: CASSPDLSGANVLTF
D: -; V: TRBV29-1; J: TRBJ2-7; size: few; DNA: TGCAGCGTTGCCCTGGACAGCTACGAGCAGTACTTC; CDR3: CSVALDSYEQYF
D: TRBD1; V: TRBV20-1; J: TRBJ2-7; size: once; DNA: TGCAGTGAGGACAGGGTCCACGAGCAGTACTTC; CDR3: CSEDRVHEQYF
D: -; V: TRBV27; J: TRBJ1-1; size: -; DNA: TGTGCCAGCAGCCTGGGCAGGGGAGGGTACACTGAAGCTTTCTTT; CDR3: CASSLGRGGYTEAFF
D: -; V: TRBV4-1; J: TRBJ2-2; size: -; DNA: TGCGCCAGCAGCCTGAACTACAACCTCCTGCAGAACACCGGGGAGCTGTTTTTT; CDR3: CASSLNYNLLQNTGELFF
D: -; V: TRBV9; J: TRBJ1-6; size: few; DNA: TGTGCCAGCAGCCCTGCCAATTCACCCCTCCACTTT; CDR3: CASSPANSPLHF
D: -; V: TRBV2; J: TRBJ1-5; size: -; DNA: TGTGCCAGCAGTGAAGTGGGGCCCCAGCATTTT; CDR3: CASSEVGPQHF
D: -; V: TRBV7-9; J: TRBJ1-2; size: -; DNA: TGTGCCAGCAGCTTAAACGGCCGCTATGGCTACACCTTC; CDR3: CASSLNGRYGYTF
D: -; V: TRBV2; J: TRBJ2-7; size: -; DNA: TGTGCCAGCTGGAGGGACTACGAGCAGTACTTC; CDR3: CASWRDYEQYF
D: TRBD1; V: TRBV7-8; J: TRBJ1-1; size: -; DNA: TGTGCCAGCAGCACGGGTGGGGGACAGAAAACTGAAGCTTTCTTT; CDR3: CASSTGGGQKTEAFF
D: -; V: TRBV5-1; J: TRBJ1-1; size: few; DNA: TGCGCCAGCAGCCGGACACGGGCGATGAACACTGAAGCTTTCTTT; CDR3: CASSRTRAMNTEAFF
D: TRBD1; V: TRBV24-1; J: TRBJ2-7; size: -; DNA: TGTGCCACCAGTGCCCCCGGACAGGGGGCTCACGAGCAGTACTTC; CDR3: CATSAPGQGAHEQYF
D: TRBD1; V: TRBV4-2; J: TRBJ1-5; size: -; DNA: TGTGCCAGCAGCCAAGGGACAGGGACTCAGCCCCAGCATTTT; CDR3: CASSQGTGTQPQHF
D: -; V: TRBV28; J: TRBJ1-6; size: -; DNA: TGTGCCAGCAACTCCCCGGGTCGCTCACCCCTCCACTTT; CDR3: CASNSPGRSPLHF
D: -; V: TRBV2; J: TRBJ2-2; size: many; DNA: TGTGCCAGCAGTCCAATCGAGAAGTACACCGGGGAGCTGTTTTTT; CDR3: CASSPIEKYTGELFF
D: TRBD2; V: TRBV14; J: TRBJ2-7; size: few; DNA: TGTGCCAGCAGCCCGTATACTAGCGGGGGCCCCTACGAGCAGTACTTC; CDR3: CASSPYTSGGPYEQYF
D: -; V: TRBV6-5; J: TRBJ1-1; size: -; DNA: TGTGCCAGCCGAATTGGAATGAACACTGAAGCTTTCTTT; CDR3: CASRIGMNTEAFF
D: -; V: TRBV7-2; J: TRBJ2-1; size: -; DNA: TGTGCCAGCAGCCCCGATGTGGGTAGGGGCTATGAGCAGTTCTTC; CDR3: CASSPDVGRGYEQFF
D: -; V: TRBV4-2; J: TRBJ2-7; size: few; DNA: TGTGCCAGCAGCCCGCTAGCGTCCTACGAGCAGTACTTC; CDR3: CASSPLASYEQYF
D: -; V: TRBV2; J: TRBJ1-6; size: few; DNA: TGTGCCAGCAGCGAGGGACCGGTAAATTCACCCCTCCACTTT; CDR3: CASSEGPVNSPLHF
D: -; V: TRBV5-8; J: TRBJ1-1; size: many; DNA: TGTGCCAGCAGCTGGAGTTACCTGAACACTGAAGCTTTCTTT; CDR3: CASSWSYLNTEAFF
D: -; V: TRBV7-9; J: TRBJ2-7; size: few; DNA: TGTGCCAGCAGCCAAGATATGTACGAGCAGTACTTC; CDR3: CASSQDMYEQYF
D: -; V: TRBV25-1; J: TRBJ1-4; size: -; DNA: TGTGCCAGCAGTGAACCAGCAACTAATGAAAAACTGTTTTTT; CDR3: CASSEPATNEKLFF
D: TRBD2; V: TRBV25-1; J: TRBJ2-3; size: few; DNA: TGTGCCAGCAGTGCGCGGGAGCGTCTTACAGATACGCAGTATTTT; CDR3: CASSARERLTDTQYF
D: -; V: TRBV7-6; J: TRBJ2-7; size: -; DNA: TGTGCCAGCAGCTTAGCTGACACAGGCTACGAGCAGTACTTC; CDR3: CASSLADTGYEQYF